Listed below are T cell receptor beta chains from one sample, sequenced in a study of T cell repertoires in cytomegalovirus infection. The antigens these receptors bind are not known. TCRdb recomputed calls from the reads with MiXCR, one row per CDR3 protein. The sample records about 770,000 distinct CDR3 sequences, just under 30% being singletons. The specimen was cultured CD8+ T cells from PBMCs, collected from culture after CMV antigen stimulation. The source of these receptors is a human donor in good health (CMV status not recorded). Some clones in this sample may be carry-over from other donors' samples. Each CDR3 is given with its conserved first and last residue. A D gene is named only where the DNA matches it firmly. Clone size, where shown, is once, few, many, or a class for clones that have expanded.

cdr3_aa cdr3_nt v_call d_call j_call clone_size
CASSPYRGLFDEQFF TGTGCCAGCAGCCCCTACAGGGGTCTATTCGATGAGCAGTTCTTC TRBV28 TRBD1 TRBJ2-1 NA
CASSLGGKGNQPQHF TGTGCCAGCAGTCTAGGGGGTAAGGGCAATCAGCCCCAGCATTTT TRBV5-6 NA TRBJ1-5 NA
CASSPSGAQGREQYF TGTGCCAGCAGTCCCTCCGGGGCACAAGGGCGCGAGCAGTACTTC TRBV12-3/TRBV12-4 NA TRBJ2-7 many
CALRLLAGELTDTQYF TGTGCCTTGAGGCTGCTAGCGGGGGAGTTGACAGATACGCAGTATTTT TRBV7-9 TRBD2 TRBJ2-3 once
CASSFRTGEGYTF TGTGCCAGCAGTTTCCGGACAGGGGAAGGCTACACCTTC TRBV6-6 TRBD1 TRBJ1-2 few
CASSEAPHSPSGANVLTF TGTGCCAGCAGTGAAGCACCCCACAGCCCCTCTGGGGCCAACGTCCTGACTTTC TRBV6-1 NA TRBJ2-6 NA
CASSRLPGQEVYGYTF TGTGCCAGTAGTAGACTACCGGGACAGGAGGTTTATGGCTACACCTTC TRBV19 TRBD1 TRBJ1-2 few
CASSLAGSRRTDTQYF TGTGCCAGCAGCCTCGCGGGCAGTCGTAGGACAGATACGCAGTATTTT TRBV9 NA TRBJ2-3 NA
CASSFDRGSEKLFF TGTGCCAGCAGTTTCGACAGGGGGAGTGAAAAACTGTTTTTT TRBV6-5 TRBD1 TRBJ1-4 few
CASSFQGTGNTIYF TGTGCCAGCAGCTTTCAGGGCACTGGAAACACCATATATTTT TRBV7-2 NA TRBJ1-3 many
CASSSPLAQETQYF TGTGCCAGCAGTTCTCCACTAGCCCAAGAGACCCAGTACTTC TRBV12-3/TRBV12-4 NA TRBJ2-5 few
CASSLYQTDTQYF TGTGCCAGCAGTTTATACCAGACAGATACGCAGTATTTT TRBV27 NA TRBJ2-3 NA
CASSQDVEVANNEQFF TGCGCCAGCAGCCAAGATGTGGAGGTAGCCAACAATGAGCAGTTCTTC TRBV4-3 NA TRBJ2-1 NA
CASNPGRSYGYTF TGTGCCAGCAACCCAGGGCGAAGCTATGGCTACACCTTC TRBV6-1 NA TRBJ1-2 many
CATSGGHDDGYANQPQHF TGTGCCACCAGCGGAGGTCACGATGACGGGTACGCCAATCAGCCCCAGCATTTT TRBV15 NA TRBJ1-5 NA
CSARDGVRASYEQYF TGCAGTGCTAGAGATGGGGTCAGGGCGTCCTACGAGCAGTACTTC TRBV20-1 NA TRBJ2-7 NA
CATSEPTSGGAVDTQYF TGTGCCACCAGTGAACCGACTAGCGGGGGGGCTGTGGATACGCAGTATTTT TRBV24-1 TRBD2 TRBJ2-3 NA
CASANPGGRTEAFF TGTGCCAGCGCGAACCCAGGGGGAAGGACTGAAGCTTTCTTT TRBV27 TRBD1 TRBJ1-1 NA
CASSEYLELTNEKLFF TGTGCCAGCAGTGAATATTTGGAGCTTACTAATGAAAAACTGTTTTTT TRBV6-1 NA TRBJ1-4 few
CATSGQPNSPLHF TGTGCCACCTCGGGACAGCCGAATTCACCCCTCCACTTT TRBV6-2/TRBV6-3 TRBD1 TRBJ1-6 NA